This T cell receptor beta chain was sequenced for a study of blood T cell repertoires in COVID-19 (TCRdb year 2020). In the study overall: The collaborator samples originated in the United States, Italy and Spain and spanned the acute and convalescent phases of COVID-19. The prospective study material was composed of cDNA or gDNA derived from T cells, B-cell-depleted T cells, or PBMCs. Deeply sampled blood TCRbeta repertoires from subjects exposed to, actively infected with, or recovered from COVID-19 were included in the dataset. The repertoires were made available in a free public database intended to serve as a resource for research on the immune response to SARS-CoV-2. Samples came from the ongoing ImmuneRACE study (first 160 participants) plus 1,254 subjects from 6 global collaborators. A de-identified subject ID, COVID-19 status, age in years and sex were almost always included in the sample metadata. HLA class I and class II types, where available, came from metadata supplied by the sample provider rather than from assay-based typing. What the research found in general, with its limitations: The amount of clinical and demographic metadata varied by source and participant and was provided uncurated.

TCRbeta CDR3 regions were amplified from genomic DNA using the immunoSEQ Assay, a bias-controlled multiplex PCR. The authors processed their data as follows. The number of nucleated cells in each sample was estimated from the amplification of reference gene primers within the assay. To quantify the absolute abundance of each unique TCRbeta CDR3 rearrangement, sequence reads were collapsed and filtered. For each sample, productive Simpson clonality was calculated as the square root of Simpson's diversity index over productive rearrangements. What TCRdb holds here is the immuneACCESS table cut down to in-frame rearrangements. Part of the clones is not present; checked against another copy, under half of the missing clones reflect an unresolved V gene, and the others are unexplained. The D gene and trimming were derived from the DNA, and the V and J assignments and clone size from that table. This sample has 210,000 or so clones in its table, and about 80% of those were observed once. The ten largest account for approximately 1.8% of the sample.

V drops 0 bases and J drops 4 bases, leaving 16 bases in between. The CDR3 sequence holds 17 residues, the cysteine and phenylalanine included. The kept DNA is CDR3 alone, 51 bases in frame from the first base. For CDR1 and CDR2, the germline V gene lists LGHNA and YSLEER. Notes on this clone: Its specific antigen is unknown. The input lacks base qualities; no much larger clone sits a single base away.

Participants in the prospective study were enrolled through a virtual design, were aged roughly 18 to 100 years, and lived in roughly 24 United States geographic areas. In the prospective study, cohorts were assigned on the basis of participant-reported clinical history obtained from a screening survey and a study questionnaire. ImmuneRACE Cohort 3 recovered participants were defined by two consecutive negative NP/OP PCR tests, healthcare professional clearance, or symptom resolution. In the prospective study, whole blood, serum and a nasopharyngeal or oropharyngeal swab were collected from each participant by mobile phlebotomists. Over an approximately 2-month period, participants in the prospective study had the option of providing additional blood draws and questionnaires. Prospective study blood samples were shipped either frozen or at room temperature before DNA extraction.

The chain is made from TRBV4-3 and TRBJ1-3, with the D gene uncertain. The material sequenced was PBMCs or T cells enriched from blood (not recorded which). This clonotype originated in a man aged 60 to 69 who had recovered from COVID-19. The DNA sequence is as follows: TGCGCCAGCAGCCAAGATCTATCCAGGTCCTACGGAAACACCATATATTTT. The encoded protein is CASSQDLSRSYGNTIYF.